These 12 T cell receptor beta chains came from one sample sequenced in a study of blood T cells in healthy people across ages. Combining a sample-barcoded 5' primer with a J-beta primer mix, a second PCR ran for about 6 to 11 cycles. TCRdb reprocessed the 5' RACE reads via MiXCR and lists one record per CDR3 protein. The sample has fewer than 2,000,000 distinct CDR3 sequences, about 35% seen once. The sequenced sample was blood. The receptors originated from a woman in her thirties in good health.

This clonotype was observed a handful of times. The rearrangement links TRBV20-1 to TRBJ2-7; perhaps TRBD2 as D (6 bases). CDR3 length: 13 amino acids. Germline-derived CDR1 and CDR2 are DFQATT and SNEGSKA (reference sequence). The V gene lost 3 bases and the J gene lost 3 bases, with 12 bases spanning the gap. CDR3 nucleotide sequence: TGCAGTGCTAGCGGGGGTACAGACTACGAGCAGTACTTC. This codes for CSASGGTDYEQYF.

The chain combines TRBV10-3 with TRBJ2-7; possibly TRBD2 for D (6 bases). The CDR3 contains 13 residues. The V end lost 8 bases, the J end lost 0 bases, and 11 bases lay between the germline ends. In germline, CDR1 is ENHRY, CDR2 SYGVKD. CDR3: CAIGGIFSYEQYF. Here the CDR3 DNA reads TGTGCCATCGGGGGGATTTTCTCCTACGAGCAGTACTTC.

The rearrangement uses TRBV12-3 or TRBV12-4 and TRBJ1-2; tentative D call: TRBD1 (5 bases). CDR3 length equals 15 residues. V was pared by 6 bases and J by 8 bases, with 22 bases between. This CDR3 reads CASSLTAAGPRGYTF. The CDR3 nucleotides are TGTGCCAGCAGCCTGACGGCCGCAGGGCCCCGGGGCTACACCTTC.

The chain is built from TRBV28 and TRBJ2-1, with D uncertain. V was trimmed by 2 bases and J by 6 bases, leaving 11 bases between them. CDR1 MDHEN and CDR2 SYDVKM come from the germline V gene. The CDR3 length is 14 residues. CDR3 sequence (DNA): TGTGCCAGCAGTTTAACCCTCTCTAGCAATGAGCAGTTCTTC. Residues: CASSLTLSSNEQFF.

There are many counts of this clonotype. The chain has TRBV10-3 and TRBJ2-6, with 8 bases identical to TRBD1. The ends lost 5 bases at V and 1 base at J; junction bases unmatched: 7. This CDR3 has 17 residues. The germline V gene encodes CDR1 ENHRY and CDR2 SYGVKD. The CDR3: CAISQTGTGSGANVLTF. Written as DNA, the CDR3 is TGTGCCATCAGTCAGACCGGGACAGGATCTGGGGCCAACGTCCTGACTTTC.

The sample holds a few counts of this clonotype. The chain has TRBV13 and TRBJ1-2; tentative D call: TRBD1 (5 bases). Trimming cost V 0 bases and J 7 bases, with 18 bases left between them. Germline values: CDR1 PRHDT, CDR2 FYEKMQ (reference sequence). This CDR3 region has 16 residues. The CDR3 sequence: CASSLGQVGVTSGYTF. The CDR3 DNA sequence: TGTGCCAGCAGCTTAGGACAGGTCGGAGTCACGTCTGGCTACACCTTC.

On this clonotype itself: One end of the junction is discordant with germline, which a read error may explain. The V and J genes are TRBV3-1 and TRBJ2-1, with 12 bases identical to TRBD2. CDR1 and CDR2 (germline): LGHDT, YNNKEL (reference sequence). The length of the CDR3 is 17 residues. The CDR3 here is CASNQATSGSFRNEQFF. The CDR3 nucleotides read TGTGCCAGCAACCAAGCGACTAGCGGGAGTTTCAGGAATGAGCAGTTCTTC.

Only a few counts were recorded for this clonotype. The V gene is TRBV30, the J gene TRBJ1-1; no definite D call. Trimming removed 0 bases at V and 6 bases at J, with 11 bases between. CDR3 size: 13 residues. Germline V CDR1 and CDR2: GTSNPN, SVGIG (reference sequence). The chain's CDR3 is CAWSVMGIAEAFF. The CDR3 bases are TGTGCCTGGAGTGTTATGGGTATCGCTGAAGCTTTCTTT.

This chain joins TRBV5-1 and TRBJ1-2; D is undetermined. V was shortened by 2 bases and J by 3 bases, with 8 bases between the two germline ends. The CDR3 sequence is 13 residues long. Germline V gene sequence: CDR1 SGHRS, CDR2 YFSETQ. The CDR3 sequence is CASSFVSDYGYTF. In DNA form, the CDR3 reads TGCGCCAGCAGCTTCGTCAGCGACTATGGCTACACCTTC.

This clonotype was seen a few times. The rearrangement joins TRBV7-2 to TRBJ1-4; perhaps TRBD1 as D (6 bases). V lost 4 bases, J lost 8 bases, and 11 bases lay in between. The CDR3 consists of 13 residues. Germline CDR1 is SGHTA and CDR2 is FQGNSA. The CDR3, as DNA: TGTGCCAGCAGCTACAGGGTGGCCGAAAAACTGTTTTTT. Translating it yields CASSYRVAEKLFF.

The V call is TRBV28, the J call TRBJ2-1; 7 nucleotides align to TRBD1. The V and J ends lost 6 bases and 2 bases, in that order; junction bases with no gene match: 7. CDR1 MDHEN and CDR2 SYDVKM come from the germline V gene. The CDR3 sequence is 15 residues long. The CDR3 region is CASRPPGQPYNEQFF. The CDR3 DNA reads TGTGCCAGCAGACCCCCGGGACAGCCCTACAATGAGCAGTTCTTC.

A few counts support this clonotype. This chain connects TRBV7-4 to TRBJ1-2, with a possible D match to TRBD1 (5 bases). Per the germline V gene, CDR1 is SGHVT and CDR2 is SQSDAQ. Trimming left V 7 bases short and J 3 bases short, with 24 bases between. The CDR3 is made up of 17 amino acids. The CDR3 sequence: CASTQVGQGPIYYGYTF. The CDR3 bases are TGTGCCAGCACCCAGGTGGGGCAGGGCCCGATCTACTATGGCTACACCTTC.